Below, 30 T cell receptor beta chains from the same sample are listed, as sequenced in a study of regulatory T cells in long-lasting Graves disease. TCR beta libraries were built with iRepertoire HTBI primers and Arm-PCR of CDR3 regions. TCRdb fed the multiplex PCR reads into MiXCR, producing one record per CDR3 protein. The data contain just over 600,000 distinct CDR3 sequences, approximately 15% of them seen just once; the ten biggest clones take up about 18%. Time point meaning: newly diagnosed GD, antithyroid drugs for less than 3 months. Making the TCR library involved RNA that had been extracted from PBMCs. These data also featured in a second study, about T cells in Graves' hyperthyroidism and ophthalmopathy.

The material sequenced was peripheral blood mononuclear cells (PBMCs), taken at new diagnosis, from a patient treated with antithyroid drugs. Receptor source: a woman aged 25 to 39 with Graves disease.

This clonotype has a handful of counts. The J gene is TRBJ2-2, the V gene TRBV3-1; unclear D gene. V was pared by 0 bases and J by 6 bases, with 8 bases between. Per the germline V gene, CDR1 is LGHDT and CDR2 is YNNKEL (reference sequence). The CDR3 sequence is 14 residues long. DNA of the CDR3: TGTGCCAGCAGCCAAGATTGGACGGCCGGGGAGCTGTTTTTT. It is translated as CASSQDWTAGELFF. Filled out from reference TRBV3-1 and TRBJ2-2, the complete variable domain reads DTAVSQTPKYLVTQMGNDKSIKCEQNLGHDTMYWYKQDSKKFLKIMFSYNNKELIINETVPNRFSPKSPDKAHLNLHINSLELGDSAVYFCASSQDWTAGELFFGEGSRLTVL.

The V and J genes are TRBV20-1 and TRBJ2-5; D possibly matches TRBD1 or TRBD2 (5 bases each). This CDR3 is built from 12 residues. Germline CDR1 is DFQATT and CDR2 is SNEGSKA (reference sequence). The V end was cut by 3 bases, the J end by 5 bases, with 10 bases between. This CDR3 is CSASWGWETQYF. The CDR3 nucleotides are TGCAGTGCTAGTTGGGGGTGGGAGACCCAGTACTTC.

This clonotype has more than one count but fewer than ten. The chain is built from TRBV7-9 and TRBJ1-1; possible D gene TRBD1, 6 bases. V gave up 1 base and J gave up 7 bases, with 13 bases separating them. The CDR3 consists of 14 residues. Germline assignment: CDR1 SEHNR and CDR2 FQNEAQ (reference sequence). The CDR3 loop reads CASSLVEGGGEAFF. DNA for the CDR3: TGTGCCAGCAGCTTAGTGGAGGGGGGAGGTGAAGCTTTCTTT.

This clonotype was seen a handful of times. The V and J genes are TRBV19 and TRBJ2-1; 8 positions match TRBD2. This CDR3 has 18 residues. J was trimmed by 5 bases and V by 6 bases; bases with no gene match: 18. CDR1 and CDR2 (germline): LNHDA, SQIVND (reference sequence). CDR3: CASRAVVTSGFGNNEQFF. The CDR3 nucleotides read TGTGCCAGTAGGGCAGTAGTTACTAGCGGATTCGGGAACAATGAGCAGTTCTTC.

This clonotype has ten or more counts. The rearrangement links TRBV3-1 to TRBJ1-1; D gene ambiguous. The length of the CDR3 is 13 residues. The germline V gene has CDR1 LGHDT and CDR2 YNNKEL (reference sequence). V was cut by 2 bases and J by 3 bases, with 7 bases left in between. CDR3 sequence reads: CASSQLRYTEAFF. CDR3 DNA sequence: TGTGCCAGCAGCCAACTCCGATACACTGAAGCTTTCTTT.

The chain uses TRBV19 and TRBJ2-2, with D possibly TRBD1 on 6 matching bases. Germline V lookup: CDR1 LNHDA, CDR2 SQIVND (reference sequence). The V and J ends lost 8 bases and 8 bases respectively, with 33 bases between them. The CDR3 has 19 residues. CDR3 protein: CASSSEGTTLPDVLGELFF. The CDR3 nucleotides are TGTGCCAGTTCCTCCGAGGGGACAACCCTTCCGGACGTCCTGGGGGAGCTGTTTTTT.

The CDR3 region has the DNA TGTGCCATCAGTGAGGGGGGGGGCGGGAGGAGCTCCTACAATGAGCAGTTCTTC. Translation gives CAISEGGGGRSSYNEQFF. The rearrangement uses TRBV10-3 and TRBJ2-1; 8 bases align to TRBD2. V gave up 2 bases and J gave up 0 bases; unmatched junction bases: 9. Germline V gives CDR1 ENHRY, CDR2 SYGVKD. This CDR3 is 18 amino acids long.

This clonotype has ten or more counts. The chain employs TRBV5-1 and TRBJ2-1; 15 bases match TRBD2. V was pared by 0 bases and J by 5 bases, with 3 bases of the junction left unmatched. The CDR3 totals 17 residues. The germline gives CDR1 SGHRS, CDR2 YFSETQ. CDR3 in amino acids: CASSLGGLAGGHNEQFF. CDR3 nucleotide sequence: TGCGCCAGCAGCTTGGGGGGACTAGCGGGAGGTCACAATGAGCAGTTCTTC.

The chain employs TRBV3-1 and TRBJ1-5, with TRBD1 identical over 9 bases. V lost 5 bases and J lost 4; bases outside the gene matches: 9. The CDR3 has 16 amino acids. Germline V gene lookup returns CDR1 LGHDT and CDR2 YNNKEL (reference sequence). The CDR3 DNA sequence: TGTGCCAGCAGCAACCAGCCGGGACAGGGAAATCAGCCCCAGCATTTT. This codes for CASSNQPGQGNQPQHF.

Comment on this clonotype: This could be a read error, since a much larger clone is one nucleotide away. The gene calls are TRBV28 and TRBJ2-7, with D perhaps matching TRBD2 (6 bases). V shed 6 bases and J shed 4 bases, with 16 bases lying between them. The CDR3 totals 14 residues. Germline V gives CDR1 MDHEN, CDR2 SYDVKM. The CDR3 DNA reads as TGTGCCAGCAGGGCCCCTGGACGGGAGTACGAGCAGTACTTC. It translates to CASRAPGREYEQYF.

The V and J genes are TRBV7-6 and TRBJ1-2; D gene uncertain. V dropped 6 bases and J dropped 8 bases, with 13 bases sitting between them. The V gene's germline CDR1 is SGHVS and CDR2 FNYEAQ. The CDR3 contains 12 residues. Here the CDR3 reads CASRPGLGGYTF. The CDR3 DNA follows: TGTGCCAGCAGGCCAGGCCTCGGCGGCTACACCTTC. The full variable domain, completed using reference TRBV7-6 and TRBJ1-2, is GAGVSQSPRYKVTKRGQDVALRCDPISGHVSLYWYRQALGQGPEFLTYFNYEAQQDKSGLPNDRFSAERPEGSISTLTIQRTEQRDSAMYRCASRPGLGGYTFGSGTRLTVV.

A remark on this clonotype: The junction does not match germline at one end; this may be a read error. This sequence joins TRBV20-1 and TRBJ1-1; the D is unclear. The CDR3 length is 11 residues. Germline CDR1 reads DFQATT; CDR2 reads SNEGSKA (reference sequence). DNA of the CDR3: TGCAGTGCTAGAGGGGTCTTTTCCCCCGCCTTT. Translation gives CSARGVFSPAF.

The rearrangement joins TRBV4-1 to TRBJ2-5; D remains ambiguous. Per germline, CDR1 MGHRA and CDR2 YSYEKL. The CDR3 consists of 15 residues. The ends were cut back, 1 base at V and 1 base at J, with 10 bases in the middle. This CDR3 is CASSQVIGFQETQYF. Written as DNA, the CDR3 is TGCGCCAGCAGCCAAGTAATAGGTTTCCAAGAGACCCAGTACTTC.

This clonotype has only a few counts. The gene calls are TRBV6-2 or TRBV6-3 and TRBJ2-1; 7 bases map to TRBD1. The germline V gene has CDR1 MNHEY and CDR2 SVGEGT. Trimming cost V 4 bases and J 5 bases; bases outside gene matches: 5. The CDR3 extends over 14 amino acids. CDR3 region: CASSFSTGDNEQFF. CDR3 coding DNA: TGTGCCAGCAGTTTCTCTACAGGGGACAATGAGCAGTTCTTC.

The chain couples TRBV7-9 to TRBJ1-4; TRBD1 matches at 9 bases. Germline assignment: CDR1 SEHNR and CDR2 FQNEAQ (reference sequence). V shed 5 bases and J 7 bases; nucleotides not matched to a gene: 8. The CDR3 is 15 amino acids. CDR3 nucleotides: TGTGCCAGCAGCGTACAGGGGGCGTTCGGTGAAAAACTGTTTTTT. Translated: CASSVQGAFGEKLFF. Based on the CDR3 plus reference TRBV7-9 and TRBJ1-4, the full variable domain is DTGVSQNPRHKITKRGQNVTFRCDPISEHNRLYWYRQTLGQGPEFLTYFQNEAQLEKSRLLSDRFSAERPKGSFSTLEIQRTEQGDSAMYLCASSVQGAFGEKLFFGSGTQLSVL.

The CDR3 here is CASSLVGLAGTYEQYF. The CDR3 DNA follows: TGTGCCAGCAGCTTAGTGGGACTAGCGGGTACCTACGAGCAGTACTTC. The chain combines TRBV7-2 with TRBJ2-7, with 12 bases matching TRBD2. The CDR3 consists of 16 residues. Germline loops: CDR1 SGHTA, CDR2 FQGNSA. Unmatched junction bases numbered 3, after V lost 1 base and J lost 2 bases. Combining the CDR3 with reference TRBV7-2 and TRBJ2-7 gives the whole variable domain GAGVSQSPSNKVTEKGKDVELRCDPISGHTALYWYRQSLGQGLEFLIYFQGNSAPDKSGLPSDRFSAERTGGSVSTLTIQRTQQEDSAVYLCASSLVGLAGTYEQYFGPGTRLTVT.

This clonotype was detected only a few times. The gene calls are TRBV12-3 or TRBV12-4 and TRBJ2-6; D possibly corresponds to TRBD1 (5 bases). This CDR3 has 15 residues. Trimming shortened V by 6 bases and J by 0 bases, and 9 bases separated the two germline ends. The CDR3: CASSDRRSGANVLTF. The CDR3 nucleotides are TGTGCCAGCAGCGACAGACGCTCTGGGGCCAACGTCCTGACTTTC.

In its sample, this clonotype was seen a few times. The rearrangement links TRBV20-1 to TRBJ2-7; the match to TRBD2 covers 11 bases. The CDR3 has 16 amino acids. The J segment lost 2 bases and the V segment lost 5 bases, leaving 11 bases of the junction unmatched. Per germline, CDR1 DFQATT and CDR2 SNEGSKA (reference sequence). CDR3 loop: CSAATSGASGPYEQYF. The CDR3 coding sequence is TGCAGTGCTGCGACTAGCGGGGCATCGGGGCCCTACGAGCAGTACTTC.

V is TRBV6-2 or TRBV6-3 and J is TRBJ2-7; tentative D call: TRBD2 (6 bases). V lost 7 bases to trimming and J lost 3 bases, with 7 bases between them. CDR1 MNHEY and CDR2 SVGEGT come from the germline V gene. The CDR3 runs to 11 residues. The CDR3 here is CASTDYYEQYF. In nucleotides, the CDR3 is TGTGCCAGCACGGACTACTACGAGCAGTACTTC.

There are a few counts of this clonotype. V gene TRBV18 combines with J gene TRBJ2-1; unclear D gene. V lost 2 bases, J lost 9 bases, and 5 bases lay in between. Germline CDR1 KGHSH, CDR2 LQKENI. The CDR3 covers 11 residues. The CDR3 region is CASSPDSEQFF. The CDR3 bases are TGTGCCAGCTCACCAGACTCTGAGCAGTTCTTC.

This clonotype was counted at least ten times. V and J are TRBV25-1 and TRBJ2-1; D possibly uses TRBD1 or TRBD2 (5 bases each). This CDR3 spans 16 amino acids. V gave up 3 bases and J gave up 7 bases, with 19 bases separating them. The germline gives CDR1 MGHDK, CDR2 SYGVNS. CDR3 amino acids: CASSDDLSRGGNEQFF. CDR3 coding DNA: TGTGCCAGCAGTGATGATTTGAGTCGGGGCGGGAATGAGCAGTTCTTC.

This clonotype was counted at least ten times. J is TRBJ2-1 and V is TRBV12-3 or TRBV12-4; 8 nucleotides agree with TRBD2. CDR3 length equals 15 residues. V trimming: 4 bases; J trimming: 0 bases; junction bases outside the gene matches: 2. The CDR3 sequence is CASSSAGVSYNEQFF. CDR3 DNA: TGTGCCAGCAGTTCAGCGGGAGTCTCCTACAATGAGCAGTTCTTC.

This clonotype appeared many times. The J gene is TRBJ2-1, the V gene TRBV5-1; a weak D match, TRBD2 (5 bases). The CDR3 contains 12 residues. Germline CDR1 SGHRS, CDR2 YFSETQ. Trimming left V 1 base short and J 10 bases short, with 9 bases between. The CDR3 protein is CASSLPGTEQFF. As DNA, the CDR3 is TGCGCCAGCAGCTTGCCGGGAACCGAGCAGTTCTTC.

This clonotype was counted many times. The V gene is TRBV2, the J gene TRBJ1-5; D is undetermined. The V end lost 9 bases, the J end lost 0 bases, and 9 bases lay between the germline ends. Per the germline V gene, CDR1 is SNHLY and CDR2 is FYNNEI. The CDR3 contains 13 residues. CDR3 DNA sequence: TGTGCCAGTGCCCCGAATAGCAATCAGCCCCAGCATTTT. Translating it yields CASAPNSNQPQHF.

This clonotype was found many times. This chain uses TRBV28 with TRBJ2-1; maybe TRBD2 (6 bases). The CDR3 extends over 14 amino acids. Between the trimmed V and J ends, which lost 4 bases and 6 bases, there was a span of 13 bases. Germline V gives CDR1 MDHEN, CDR2 SYDVKM. CDR3 nucleotide sequence: TGTGCCAGCAGTTCCCCTCGACTAGTCAATGAGCAGTTCTTC. Protein product: CASSSPRLVNEQFF.

This clonotype has a count of ten or more. V usage is TRBV28 and J usage is TRBJ1-2, with D possibly matching TRBD1 (5 bases). The CDR3 sequence is 11 residues long. Germline CDR1 and CDR2: MDHEN and SYDVKM. V dropped 7 bases and J dropped 2 bases, with 5 bases sitting between them. The CDR3 sequence is CASTGNYGYTF. The DNA for the CDR3 is TGTGCCAGCACAGGGAACTATGGCTACACCTTC.

This clonotype was counted ten times or more. The V gene is TRBV2, the J gene TRBJ2-7; 8 bases line up with TRBD1. J was trimmed by 3 bases and V by 8 bases; bases with no gene match: 12. This CDR3 has 15 residues. Germline-derived CDR1 and CDR2 are SNHLY and FYNNEI. The CDR3 DNA is TGTGCCAGCGTGCGGAATCGGGACAGGATCTACGAGCAGTACTTC. The encoded protein is CASVRNRDRIYEQYF.

This clonotype came up many times. The chain links TRBV7-9 to TRBJ1-6; D is undetermined. Trimming pared 5 bases from V and 8 bases from J, leaving 19 bases between. The germline gives CDR1 SEHNR, CDR2 FQNEAQ (reference sequence). This CDR3 comprises 16 residues. The CDR3 region is CASSPGYSSSHSPLHF. The CDR3 DNA follows: TGTGCCAGCAGCCCGGGGTACAGTTCCTCGCATTCACCCCTCCACTTT.

This clonotype was recorded at least ten times. The gene calls are TRBV12-3 or TRBV12-4 and TRBJ1-1; TRBD1 matches 10 bases. The CDR3 is 13 residues long. Unmatched junction bases numbered 2, after V lost 6 bases and J lost 4 bases. The CDR3 sequence: CASRRTGGTEAFF. The DNA of the CDR3 is TGTGCCAGCAGGCGGACAGGGGGCACTGAAGCTTTCTTT.

This clonotype came up a few times. The V gene is TRBV28, the J gene TRBJ2-1; tentatively, D is TRBD1 or TRBD2 (5 bases each). The CDR3 is 15 residues long. The V end lost 6 bases, the J end lost 8 bases, and 20 bases lay between the germline ends. Germline V gene data show CDR1 as MDHEN and CDR2 as SYDVKM. The CDR3 DNA sequence: TGTGCCAGCAGACACGGGACCCCCGCACGGGATGAGCAGTTCTTC. This sequence encodes CASRHGTPARDEQFF.